This TCR beta chain was found in a study of T cells in Graves' hyperthyroidism and ophthalmopathy. Graves' hyperthyroidism is called stable when ophthalmopathy does not progress within 18 months. Uncontrolled infection, other autoimmune disease, pregnancy or lactation excluded patients. Clinical symptoms, serum thyroxine and TRAb, thyroid ultrasound and orbital computed tomography together formed the diagnostic basis. Authors of the study amplified TCR beta CDR3 regions from RNA transcripts. The HTBI primer set drove a first-round RT-PCR of the TCR CDR3. Using its own MiXCR run on the multiplex PCR reads, TCRdb lists one record per CDR3 protein. The sample lists around 300,000 distinct CDR3 sequences, about 14% occurring once. V dropped 10 bases and J dropped 6; count of bases not matched to a gene: 7. The CDR3 consists of 13 residues.

Sequencing was done on a sample of blood. This TCR derives from a woman younger than 45 with Graves' hyperthyroidism. This chain uses TRBV12-3 or TRBV12-4 with TRBJ1-1, with TRBD1 matching over 11 bases. CDR3 protein: CATGTGGLAEAFF. The CDR3 bases are TGTGCCACCGGGACAGGGGGTCTCGCTGAAGCTTTCTTT.